This T cell receptor beta chain was documented in a study of blood T cell repertoires in COVID-19. The method was immunoSEQ multiplex PCR; TCRdb's version includes in-frame clones alone and lacks a portion of them. This sample has under 150,000 clones, with about 77% found just once. V was trimmed by 7 bases and J by 4 bases, leaving 17 bases between them. The CDR3 is made up of 15 amino acids. The germline CDR1 and CDR2 sequences are MDHEN and SYDVKM. The sequenced sample consisted of peripheral blood. The gene calls are TRBV28 and TRBJ1-5, with D possibly matching TRBD1 (6 bases). The clonotype comes from a man in his sixties with acute or convalescent COVID-19. DNA for the CDR3: TGTGCCAGCATATTGAGGACAGCCTCTAATCAGCCCCAGCATTTT. It yields the protein CASILRTASNQPQHF.